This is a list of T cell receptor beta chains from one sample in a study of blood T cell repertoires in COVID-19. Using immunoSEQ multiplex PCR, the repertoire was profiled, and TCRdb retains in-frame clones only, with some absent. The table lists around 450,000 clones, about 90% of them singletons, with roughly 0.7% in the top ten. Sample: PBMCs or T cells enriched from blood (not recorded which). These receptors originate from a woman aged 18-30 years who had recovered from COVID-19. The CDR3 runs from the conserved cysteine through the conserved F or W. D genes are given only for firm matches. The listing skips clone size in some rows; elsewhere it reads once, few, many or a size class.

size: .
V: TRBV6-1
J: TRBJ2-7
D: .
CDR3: CASSEARSGLYEQYF
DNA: TGTGCCAGCAGTGAAGCGCGGTCCGGATTATACGAGCAGTACTTC

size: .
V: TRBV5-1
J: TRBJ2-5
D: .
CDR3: CASRTRLVQETQYF
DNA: TGCGCCAGCAGGACTCGACTAGTCCAAGAGACCCAGTACTTC

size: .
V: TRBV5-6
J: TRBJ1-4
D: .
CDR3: CASSLERTNEKLFF
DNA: TGTGCCAGCAGCTTGGAGCGGACTAATGAAAAACTGTTTTTT

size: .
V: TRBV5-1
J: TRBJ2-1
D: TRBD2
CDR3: CASSTGLSDNEQFF
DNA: TGCGCCAGCAGCACGGGACTATCCGACAATGAGCAGTTCTTC

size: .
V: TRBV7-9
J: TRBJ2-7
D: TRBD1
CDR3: CASSLTDRVGQYF
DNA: TGTGCCAGCAGCTTGACGGACAGGGTCGGGCAGTACTTC

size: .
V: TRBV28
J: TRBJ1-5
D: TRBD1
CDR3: CASSLRDRGNQPQHF
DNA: TGTGCCAGCAGCTTAAGGGACAGGGGCAATCAGCCCCAGCATTTT

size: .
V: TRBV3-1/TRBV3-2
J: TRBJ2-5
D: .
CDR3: CASSPVRDTRETQYF
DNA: TGTGCCAGCAGCCCTGTCCGGGACACCCGAGAGACCCAGTACTTC

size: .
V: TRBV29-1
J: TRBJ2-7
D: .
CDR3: CSVGNDREQYF
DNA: TGCAGCGTCGGGAACGACCGGGAGCAGTACTTC

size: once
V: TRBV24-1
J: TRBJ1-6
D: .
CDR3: CATSDFHTGFHNSPLHF
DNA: TGTGCCACCAGTGATTTCCACACAGGGTTCCATAATTCACCCCTCCACTTT

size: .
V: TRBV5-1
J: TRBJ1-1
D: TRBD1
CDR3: CASSLYGTGAANTEAFF
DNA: TGCGCCAGCAGCTTGTACGGGACAGGGGCCGCGAACACTGAAGCTTTCTTT

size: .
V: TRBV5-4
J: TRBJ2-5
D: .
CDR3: CASSSRGAETQYF
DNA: TGTGCCAGCAGCTCCAGGGGAGCAGAGACCCAGTACTTC

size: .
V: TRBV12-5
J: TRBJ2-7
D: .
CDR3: CASGLVSGQYF
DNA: TGTGCTAGTGGTTTGGTAAGCGGGCAGTACTTC

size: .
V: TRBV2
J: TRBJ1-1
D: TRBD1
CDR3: CASSWGQGEAFF
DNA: TGTGCCAGCAGTTGGGGACAGGGCGAGGCTTTCTTT

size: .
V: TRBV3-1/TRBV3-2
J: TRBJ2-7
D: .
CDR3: CASSQDLVTNEQYF
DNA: TGTGCCAGCAGCCAAGATCTTGTGACAAACGAGCAGTACTTC

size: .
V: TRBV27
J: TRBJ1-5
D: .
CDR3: CASSPRGEPQHF
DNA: TGTGCCAGCAGTCCTCGGGGAGAGCCCCAGCATTTT

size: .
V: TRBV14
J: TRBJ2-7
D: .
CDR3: CASSEGLFPLYEQYF
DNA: TGTGCCAGCAGCGAGGGACTTTTCCCCCTCTACGAGCAGTACTTC

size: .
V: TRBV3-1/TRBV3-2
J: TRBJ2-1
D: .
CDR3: CASSQDGTYYYNEQFF
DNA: TGTGCCAGCAGCCAAGATGGGACTTACTACTACAATGAGCAGTTCTTC

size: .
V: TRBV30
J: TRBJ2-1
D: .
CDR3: CAWQGLSYNEQFF
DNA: TGTGCCTGGCAGGGACTCTCCTACAATGAGCAGTTCTTC

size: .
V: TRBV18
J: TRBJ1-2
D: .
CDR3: CASSPILDGYTF
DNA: TGTGCCAGCTCACCAATTTTAGATGGCTACACCTTC

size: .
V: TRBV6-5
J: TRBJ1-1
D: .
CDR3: CASFSLSNGTFF
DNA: TGTGCCAGCTTTTCACTATCAAACGGAACTTTCTTT

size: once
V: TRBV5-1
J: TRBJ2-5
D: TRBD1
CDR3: CASSSLQGAQETQYF
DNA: TGCGCCAGCAGCTCGCTCCAGGGGGCGCAGGAGACCCAGTACTTC

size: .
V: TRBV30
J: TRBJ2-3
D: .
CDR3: CAWTGLDVTDTQYF
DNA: TGTGCCTGGACCGGACTCGACGTCACAGATACGCAGTATTTT

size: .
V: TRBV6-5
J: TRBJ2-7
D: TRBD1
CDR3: CASSRDRGQTYEQYF
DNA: TGTGCCAGCAGCCGGGACAGGGGGCAGACCTACGAGCAGTACTTC

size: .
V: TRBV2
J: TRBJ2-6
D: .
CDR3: CASSGISGANVLTF
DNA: TGTGCCAGCAGTGGTATCTCTGGGGCCAACGTCCTGACTTTC

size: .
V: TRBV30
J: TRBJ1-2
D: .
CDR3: CACPSSGVGASYGYTF
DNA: TGTGCCTGCCCTTCAAGTGGGGTAGGGGCGTCCTATGGCTACACCTTC

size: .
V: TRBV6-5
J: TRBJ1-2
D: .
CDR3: CASRGEAESGYTF
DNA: TGTGCCAGCAGGGGAGAGGCAGAGTCTGGCTACACCTTC

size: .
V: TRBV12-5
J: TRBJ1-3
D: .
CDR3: CASGLQGVGNTIYF
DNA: TGTGCTAGTGGTTTGCAGGGTGTTGGAAACACCATATATTTT

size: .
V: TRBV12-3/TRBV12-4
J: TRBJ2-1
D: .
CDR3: CASNDRSNNEQFF
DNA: TGTGCCAGCAATGACAGATCCAACAATGAGCAGTTCTTC

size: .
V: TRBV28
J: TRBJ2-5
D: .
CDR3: CASSFSRQETQYF
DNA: TGTGCCAGCAGTTTCTCCCGGCAAGAGACCCAGTACTTC

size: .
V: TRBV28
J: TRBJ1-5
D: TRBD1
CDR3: CASTPNRGLNQPQHF
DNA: TGTGCCAGCACCCCAAACAGGGGGCTCAATCAGCCCCAGCATTTT

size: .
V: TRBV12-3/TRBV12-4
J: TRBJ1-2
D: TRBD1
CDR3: CASSPAGGTGYTF
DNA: TGTGCCAGCAGTCCCGCAGGGGGGACTGGCTACACCTTC

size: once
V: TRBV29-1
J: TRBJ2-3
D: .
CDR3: CSVEGRASSTDTQYF
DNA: TGCAGCGTTGAAGGCAGGGCCTCTAGCACAGATACGCAGTATTTT

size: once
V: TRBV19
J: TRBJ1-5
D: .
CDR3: CASSIEQPGGNQPQHF
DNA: TGTGCCAGTAGTATAGAGCAGCCCGGGGGCAATCAGCCCCAGCATTTT

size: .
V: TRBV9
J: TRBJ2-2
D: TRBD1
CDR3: CASSSGQGSTGELFF
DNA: TGTGCCAGCAGCTCAGGACAGGGGTCCACCGGGGAGCTGTTTTTT

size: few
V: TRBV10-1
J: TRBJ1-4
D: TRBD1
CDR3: CASSSGGTNEKLFF
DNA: TGCGCCAGCAGTTCAGGGGGCACTAATGAAAAACTGTTTTTT

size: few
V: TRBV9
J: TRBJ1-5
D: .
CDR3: CASSVEWGGAQHF
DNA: TGTGCCAGCAGCGTAGAATGGGGCGGGGCCCAGCATTTT

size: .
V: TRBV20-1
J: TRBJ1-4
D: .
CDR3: CSASGALNEKLFF
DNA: TGCAGTGCTAGTGGGGCCCTTAATGAAAAACTGTTTTTT

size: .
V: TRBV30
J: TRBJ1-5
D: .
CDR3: CAWGDRGNQPQHF
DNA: TGTGCCTGGGGGGATAGGGGGAATCAGCCCCAGCATTTT

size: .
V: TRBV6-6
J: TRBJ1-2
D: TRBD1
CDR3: CASSPRGQGADNYGYTF
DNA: TGTGCCAGCAGTCCGAGGGGACAGGGGGCCGATAACTATGGCTACACCTTC

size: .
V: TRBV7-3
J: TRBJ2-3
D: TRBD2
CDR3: CASSRGTSGGADTQYF
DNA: TGTGCCAGCAGCCGAGGGACTAGCGGGGGGGCAGATACGCAGTATTTT

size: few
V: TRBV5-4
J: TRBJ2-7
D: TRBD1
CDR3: CASSLVRDRGTYEQYF
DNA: TGTGCCAGCAGCTTGGTGCGGGACAGGGGCACCTACGAGCAGTACTTC

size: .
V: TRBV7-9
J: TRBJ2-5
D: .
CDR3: CASSLGGAGNQETQYF
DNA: TGTGCCAGCAGCTTAGGGGGCGCCGGAAACCAAGAGACCCAGTACTTC

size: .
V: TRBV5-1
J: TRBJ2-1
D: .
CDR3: CASSLGADSWGEQFF
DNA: TGCGCCAGCAGCTTGGGGGCAGACAGTTGGGGTGAGCAGTTCTTC

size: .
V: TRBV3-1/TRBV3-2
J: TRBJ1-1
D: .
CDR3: CASSQVIGAGMNTEAFF
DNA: TGTGCCAGCAGCCAAGTTATCGGTGCAGGAATGAACACTGAAGCTTTCTTT

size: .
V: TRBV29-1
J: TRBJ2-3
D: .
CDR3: CSVDGTRATDTQYF
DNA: TGCAGCGTTGACGGGACAAGGGCCACAGATACGCAGTATTTT

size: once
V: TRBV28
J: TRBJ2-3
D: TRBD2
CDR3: CASSPTLAGGLDTQYF
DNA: TGTGCCAGCAGCCCTACTCTAGCGGGGGGGCTAGATACGCAGTATTTT

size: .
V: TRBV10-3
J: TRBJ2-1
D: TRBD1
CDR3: CATRGTGASNEQFF
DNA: TGTGCCACCAGGGGGACAGGGGCGAGCAATGAGCAGTTCTTC

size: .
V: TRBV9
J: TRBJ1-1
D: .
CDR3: CASTPGGWPEAFF
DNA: TGTGCCAGCACCCCGGGTGGGTGGCCTGAAGCTTTCTTT

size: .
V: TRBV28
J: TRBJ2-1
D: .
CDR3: CASSQGDPRPYNEQFF
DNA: TGTGCCAGCAGCCAAGGGGATCCTCGTCCCTACAATGAGCAGTTCTTC